The rows below give T cell receptor beta chains drawn from one sample of a study of graft-versus-host responses after intestinal transplantation. The data were produced by immunoSEQ multiplex PCR, yet TCRdb's version contains in-frame clones alone and is incomplete. The sample records about 97,000 clones, about nine tenths being singletons. Their target antigens are unknown. The source was unstimulated CD4+ T cells sorted from spleen or lymph node cells, collected before transplant. The receptor source for this set is a human donor who was the organ donor for an intestinal transplant. Both conserved end residues are trimmed from each CDR3. Fields, in order: clone size, J gene, CDR3 length, V gene, CDR3 protein. Size is stated for part of the rows, as once, few or many counts, or as a class when the clone is expanded.

size: -
J: TRBJ1-6
length: 13
V: TRBV4-3
CDR3: ASSQDNRGNSPLH

size: -
J: TRBJ2-2
length: 14
V: TRBV7-6
CDR3: ASSFLAGGIVGELF

size: -
J: TRBJ2-5
length: 13
V: TRBV5-1
CDR3: ASSRQRGGLETQY

size: -
J: TRBJ1-2
length: 12
V: TRBV9
CDR3: ASSLGQGSYGYT

size: -
J: TRBJ1-2
length: 14
V: TRBV7-2
CDR3: ASSRTTGQPTYGYT

size: -
J: TRBJ2-5
length: 14
V: TRBV7-2
CDR3: ASSLDGTVGKREQY

size: -
J: TRBJ2-1
length: 13
V: TRBV4-3
CDR3: ASSQDQGSYNEQF

size: few
J: TRBJ1-6
length: 10
V: TRBV28
CDR3: ASSSLREPLH

size: -
J: TRBJ1-5
length: 12
V: TRBV7-2
CDR3: ASSPWTGNQPQH

size: -
J: TRBJ2-6
length: 17
V: TRBV5-4
CDR3: ASSLHSGGAGSGANVLT

size: -
J: TRBJ2-1
length: 14
V: TRBV4-3
CDR3: ASSHRISGQYNEQF

size: once
J: TRBJ2-7
length: 11
V: TRBV6-6
CDR3: ASSLGGSYEQY

size: -
J: TRBJ2-5
length: 9
V: TRBV30
CDR3: AWNIAGQEH

size: -
J: TRBJ2-3
length: 11
V: TRBV28
CDR3: ASTSGGTDTQY

size: -
J: TRBJ2-6
length: 15
V: TRBV5-1
CDR3: ASSTSPGNSGANVLT

size: -
J: TRBJ2-5
length: 13
V: TRBV19
CDR3: ASSGWRGGQETQY

size: -
J: TRBJ2-1
length: 14
V: TRBV6-5
CDR3: ASSYLLAGGYNEQF

size: -
J: -
length: 12
V: TRBV28
CDR3: ASRTAPSFYEQY

size: -
J: TRBJ2-7
length: 13
V: TRBV6-1
CDR3: ASSGPGLASREQY